This passage covers 5 T cell receptor beta chains from one sample sequenced in a study of shared clonotypes between healthy human individuals. Sequencing used immunoSEQ multiplex PCR; TCRdb keeps in-frame clones, though not all of them. Of more than 450,000 clones in the sample, 79% were seen once. The sample taken for sequencing was PBMCs. The origin of the receptors is a middle-aged woman in good health. Some clones in this sample may be carry-over from other donors' samples.

The sample holds one count of this clone. The CDR3 sequence is CASSLAGGGDTQYF. In DNA, the CDR3 is TGTGCCAGCAGTCTAGCGGGAGGCGGGGATACGCAGTATTTT. The rearrangement joins TRBV28 to TRBJ2-3, with 11 bases aligning to TRBD2. J lost 6 bases, V lost 5 bases, and 4 bases had no gene match. Germline CDR1 and CDR2: MDHEN and SYDVKM. CDR3 length equals 14 residues.

The genes are TRBV7-2 and TRBJ2-7; tentative D call: TRBD2 (5 bases). Looked up from germline, CDR1 is SGHTA and CDR2 is FQGNSA. V lost 1 base and J 4 bases, leaving 20 bases between the germline ends. CDR3 length: 17 amino acids. Here the CDR3 reads CASSLERTGWGKYEQYF. The CDR3 DNA follows: TGTGCCAGCAGCTTAGAAAGGACGGGATGGGGTAAATACGAGCAGTACTTC.

This chain joins TRBV7-9 and TRBJ1-6; D not certain. CDR1 and CDR2 (germline): SEHNR, FQNEAQ (reference sequence). V dropped 5 bases and J dropped 6 bases, with 14 bases sitting between them. This CDR3 spans 15 amino acids. The CDR3 protein is CASSPVGTINSPLHF. DNA of the CDR3: TGTGCCAGCAGCCCCGTGGGAACCATTAATTCACCCCTCCACTTT. Filled out from reference TRBV7-9 and TRBJ1-6, the complete variable domain reads DTGVSQNPRHKITKRGQNVTFRCDPISEHNRLYWYRQTLGQGPEFLTYFQNEAQLEKSRLLSDRFSAERPKGSFSTLEIQRTEQGDSAMYLCASSPVGTINSPLHFGNGTRLTVT.

CDR3 sequence: CASSLWFQETQYF. In DNA, the CDR3 is TGTGCCAGCAGTTTGTGGTTTCAAGAGACCCAGTACTTC. The genes are TRBV2 and TRBJ2-5; D is uncertain. This CDR3 is built from 13 residues. V gave up 5 bases and J gave up 2 bases, with 9 bases separating them. Germline V gene lookup returns CDR1 SNHLY and CDR2 FYNNEI.

In this sample, this clone turned up once. The V call is TRBV7-3, the J call TRBJ2-1; TRBD2 is a possible D gene (6 bases). CDR1 SGHTA and CDR2 FQGTGA come from the germline V gene. Trimming removed 3 bases from V and 2 bases from J, with 11 bases in between. CDR3 length equals 15 residues. CDR3 sequence reads: CASSLGTPTYNEQFF. Here the CDR3 DNA reads TGTGCCAGCAGCTTGGGGACTCCAACCTACAATGAGCAGTTCTTC.